The next 13 T cell receptor beta chains were all read from a single sample in a study of shared clonotypes between healthy human individuals. Data came from immunoSEQ multiplex PCR; TCRdb stores just in-frame clones and leaves some out. This sample carries about 500,000 clones, 75% to 80% of them seen once, and the ten largest clones take 12%. Material for sequencing was PBMCs. The source of these receptors is a woman aged 40-49 years in good health. Some clones in this sample may be carry-over from other donors' samples.

The count of this clone is one. The chain carries TRBV10-3 and TRBJ2-1; 8 nucleotides agree with TRBD1. CDR1 ENHRY and CDR2 SYGVKD come from the germline V gene. The CDR3 contains 16 residues. V shed 0 bases and J 6 bases; nucleotides not matched to a gene: 7. In DNA form, the CDR3 reads TGTGCCATCAGTGAGTCGTTTACAGGGGGTCGCAATGAGCAGTTCTTC. It yields the protein CAISESFTGGRNEQFF.

Remarks on this clone: A far bigger clonotype differs at one base, so this is likely a read error. Other DNA sequences in this specimen translate into the identical CDR3. This chain connects TRBV4-3 to TRBJ2-7; tentatively, D is TRBD1 (5 bases). Germline CDR1 and CDR2: LGHNA and YSLEER. The CDR3 covers 15 residues. Trimming stripped 0 bases from V and 3 bases from J, with 12 bases between. This CDR3 reads CASSQEVGRVYEQYF. In DNA form, the CDR3 reads TGCGCCAGCAGCCAAGAAGTCGGCAGGGTCTACGAGCAGTACTTC.

The rearrangement uses TRBV7-9 and TRBJ2-7; 10 bases map to TRBD2. Per germline, CDR1 SEHNR and CDR2 FQNEAQ (reference sequence). The CDR3 runs 15 residues. Unmatched junction bases numbered 6, after V lost 5 bases and J lost 2 bases. As DNA, the CDR3 is TGTGCCAGCAGCGCCGGGACTAGCGAACCCTACGAGCAGTACTTC. It encodes CASSAGTSEPYEQYF.

The sample holds one count of this clone. This chain uses TRBV5-4 with TRBJ2-1; D is uncertain. The ends were cut back, 9 bases at V and 7 bases at J, with 11 bases in the middle. Germline V gives CDR1 SGHNT, CDR2 YYREEE (reference sequence). This CDR3 has 11 residues. CDR3 sequence: CATTLRNEQFF. The CDR3 DNA reads TGTGCCACTACCCTGCGGAATGAGCAGTTCTTC.

The V gene is TRBV19, the J gene TRBJ2-3; 8 nucleotides align to TRBD1. Trimming at V came to 5 bases and at J to 1 base, leaving 2 bases not matched to a gene. The germline V gene encodes CDR1 LNHDA and CDR2 SQIVND (reference sequence). The CDR3 sequence is 14 residues long. CDR3 protein: CASSLRGRTDTQYF. CDR3 nucleotides: TGTGCCAGTAGTCTCAGGGGGCGCACAGATACGCAGTATTTT.

V usage is TRBV6-1 and J usage is TRBJ2-7; D may be TRBD1 (7 bases). The CDR3 covers 14 residues. V was pared by 4 bases and J by 3 bases, with 13 bases between. Germline lookup yields CDR1 MNHNS and CDR2 SASEGT. CDR3 in DNA: TGTGCCAGCAGTGCAAACAGGGGAGGCTACGAGCAGTACTTC. As protein: CASSANRGGYEQYF.

This clone was seen at least ten times. The chain joins TRBV5-4 to TRBJ2-7; 10 bases align to TRBD1. The germline V gene has CDR1 SGHNT and CDR2 YYREEE (reference sequence). The CDR3 runs 15 residues. The V segment lost 4 bases and the J segment 4 bases; nucleotides outside the gene matches: 8. CDR3 nucleotide sequence: TGTGCCAGCAGCCCGGGACAGGGGCAAGGGTACGAGCAGTACTTC. Protein sequence: CASSPGQGQGYEQYF. Using reference TRBV5-4 and TRBJ2-7 for the parts outside the CDR3, the full variable domain is ETGVTQSPTHLIKTRGQQVTLRCSSQSGHNTVSWYQQALGQGPQFIFQYYREEENGRGNFPPRFSGLQFPNYSSELNVNALELDDSALYLCASSPGQGQGYEQYFGPGTRLTVT.

About this clone: A much bigger clone sits one base away, suggesting this may be a read error. The sample carries other DNA sequences with the same CDR3. The V gene is TRBV19, the J gene TRBJ2-7; 9 bases fit TRBD1. Germline-derived CDR1 and CDR2 are LNHDA and SQIVND (reference sequence). The CDR3 runs to 16 residues. The CDR3 DNA reads TGTGCCAGTAGTGCCCTCGGGGGGACAGGGACCTACGAACAGTACTTC. Translating gives CASSALGGTGTYEQYF.

This clone showed up many times. The rearrangement uses TRBV30 and TRBJ1-1; D gene uncertain. In germline, CDR1 is GTSNPN, CDR2 SVGIG (reference sequence). Deletions cut 0 bases from V and 1 base from J, with 15 bases between. This CDR3 is built from 16 residues. The CDR3 DNA reads as TGTGCCTGGAGTGTACCGTCCCCTTCGGGGAACACTGAAGCTTTCTTT. Protein sequence: CAWSVPSPSGNTEAFF.

This clone has only a few counts. The chain combines TRBV9 with TRBJ1-3; TRBD1 matches 7 bases. Germline loops: CDR1 SGDLS, CDR2 YYNGEE. This CDR3 is built from 16 residues. V lost 2 bases to trimming and J lost 4 bases; unmatched junction nucleotides: 9. CDR3 coding DNA: TGTGCCAGCAGCGTCCAGACAGGGACCGCCGGAAACACCATATATTTT. Amino acids: CASSVQTGTAGNTIYF.

V usage is TRBV5-6 and J usage is TRBJ2-1; TRBD2 might be the D (7 bases). V lost 6 bases and J lost 6, with 16 bases in between. Per the germline V gene, CDR1 is SGHDT and CDR2 is YYEEEE. CDR3 length: 14 amino acids. The CDR3 nucleotides are TGTGCCAGCACCACGATTGGGGGGGCCAATGAGCAGTTCTTC. Its protein product is CASTTIGGANEQFF.

This clone has just a few counts. The rearrangement links TRBV5-1 to TRBJ2-7; D is ambiguous. The germline V and J ends were trimmed by 0 bases and 2 bases, with 9 bases remaining between them. CDR1 SGHRS and CDR2 YFSETQ come from the germline V gene. CDR3 length equals 14 residues. CDR3 sequence (DNA): TGCGCCAGCAGCTTGGAGGATGCAGCCTACGAGCAGTACTTC. It specifies CASSLEDAAYEQYF.

V usage is TRBV2 and J usage is TRBJ1-2, with TRBD1 matching 12 bases. The CDR3 length is 15 residues. After removal of 2 bases from V and 6 bases from J, the junction contained 4 bases not matched to a gene. Germline CDR1 reads SNHLY; CDR2 reads FYNNEI. Here the CDR3 reads CASSEPGQGAHGYTF. In nucleotides, the CDR3 is TGTGCCAGCAGTGAACCGGGACAGGGGGCCCATGGCTACACCTTC.